Listed here is a single TCR beta chain. One entry per CDR3 protein results from TCRdb running MiXCR on the RT-PCR reads. The repertoire holds fewer than 800,000 distinct CDR3 sequences, with 12% to 15% as singletons. The TCR originated in a female donor in good health, serving as a healthy control. The sequenced sample consisted of memory CD4+ T cells from blood.

The CDR3 nucleotides are TGTGCCAGCAGCTTAGCTGGGGGGGTAACCTACGAGCAGTACTTC. It specifies CASSLAGGVTYEQYF. The V call is TRBV7-9, the J call TRBJ2-7, with 7 nucleotides matching TRBD2. After removal of 0 bases from V and 2 bases from J, the junction contained 4 bases not matched to a gene. CDR3 length: 15 residues. Germline values: CDR1 SEHNR, CDR2 FQNEAQ (reference sequence).